In this sample, the clone carrying this T cell receptor beta chain turned up once. The antigen remains undetermined. PCR used 60 Vbeta primers and 13 Jbeta primers. Some clones are missing from TCRdb's copy, which holds only in-frame ones; the method was immunoSEQ multiplex PCR. The sample holds roughly 160,000 clones, approximately 80% seen once. This entry comes from a study of cytomegalovirus exposure and HLA in healthy donors. Study outcomes and limitations: Immune exposure was documented only through CMV serostatus.

Germline-derived CDR1 and CDR2 are SGHRS and YFSETQ. J lost 3 bases, V lost 0 bases, and 6 bases had no gene match. The CDR3 consists of 16 residues. This receptor was taken from a woman between 50 and 59 years old in good health and CMV-seronegative. Sequencing was performed on PBMCs. The genes are TRBV5-1 and TRBJ2-1, with TRBD2 matching 7 bases. The CDR3 DNA reads as TGCGCCAGCAGCTTGGGGGCTAGCGGCCTCTACAATGAGCAGTTCTTC. This translates into CASSLGASGLYNEQFF.